The 27 T cell receptor beta chains below all came from one sample that was sequenced in a study of human T cells and chemical hapten exposure. Time point: pre-sensitization, week 0. Noted treatment: therapeutic diphenylcyclopropenone sensitization with weekly scalp DPC. TCRdb re-called the RACE reads through MiXCR, storing one row per CDR3 protein. The sample has more than 300,000 distinct CDR3 sequences; 4% to 6% are singletons. The material was whole blood, obtained in connection with sensitization to the hapten diphenylcyclopropenone (DPC). The receptors were gathered from a woman in her forties or fifties with alopecia areata. Some clones in this sample may be carry-over from other donors' samples.

The CDR3 region is CASSLSTGSRYDPGELFF. The CDR3 DNA follows: TGCGCCAGCAGCTTATCGACAGGGTCGCGTTACGATCCCGGGGAGCTGTTTTTT. The chain joins TRBV5-1 to TRBJ2-2; 7 bases align to TRBD1. The ends lost 2 bases at V and 6 bases at J; junction bases unmatched: 16. The CDR3 runs 18 residues. Germline assignment: CDR1 SGHRS and CDR2 YFSETQ.

This clonotype was counted a few times. The chain couples TRBV5-1 to TRBJ1-1; D call uncertain. Trimming pared 4 bases from V and 4 bases from J, leaving 14 bases between. Germline lookup yields CDR1 SGHRS and CDR2 YFSETQ. The CDR3 spans 14 residues. The CDR3 loop is CASSMDASGTEAFF. In DNA, the CDR3 is TGCGCCAGCAGCATGGACGCCTCCGGCACTGAAGCTTTCTTT. Using reference TRBV5-1 and TRBJ1-1 for the parts outside the CDR3, the full variable domain is KAGVTQTPRYLIKTRGQQVTLSCSPISGHRSVSWYQQTPGQGLQFLFEYFSETQRNKGNFPGRFSGRQFSNSRSEMNVSTLELGDSALYLCASSMDASGTEAFFGQGTRLTVV.

This clonotype was observed many times. The V call is TRBV5-6, the J call TRBJ1-6; D not resolved. V was clipped by 5 bases and J by 5 bases, with 17 bases between them. The CDR3 covers 16 residues. Per germline, CDR1 SGHDT and CDR2 YYEEEE. In DNA, the CDR3 is TGTGCCAGCAGGCGGTTGCGGAATCCTAATAATTCACCCCTCCACTTT. Translated, it gives CASRRLRNPNNSPLHF.

This clonotype was seen a few times. This chain links TRBV9 with TRBJ1-1, with TRBD1 matching 9 bases. V shed 2 bases and J 3 bases; nucleotides not matched to a gene: 5. The CDR3 contains 15 residues. Germline CDR1 and CDR2: SGDLS and YYNGEE. For the CDR3, the DNA is TGTGCCAGCAGCGTGGGGACAGGGACGGACACTGAAGCTTTCTTT. It yields the protein CASSVGTGTDTEAFF.

This clonotype has at least ten counts. The chain joins TRBV28 to TRBJ2-4; no firm D call. CDR1 and CDR2 (germline): MDHEN, SYDVKM. Trimming pared 1 base from V and 0 bases from J, leaving 7 bases between. This CDR3 has 15 amino acids. In nucleotides, the CDR3 is TGTGCCAGCAGTTTATTTTCTGTAGCCAAAAACATTCAGTACTTC. Translating it yields CASSLFSVAKNIQYF.

This chain links TRBV28 with TRBJ2-5; 9 nucleotides line up with TRBD1. The germline gives CDR1 MDHEN, CDR2 SYDVKM. V shed 1 base and J 2 bases; nucleotides not matched to a gene: 8. This CDR3 has 17 amino acids. The CDR3 here is CASSLYGTGKGQETQYF. For the CDR3, the DNA is TGTGCCAGCAGTTTATACGGGACAGGGAAGGGTCAAGAGACCCAGTACTTC.

The rearrangement links TRBV29-1 to TRBJ2-1; 15 bases map to TRBD2. This CDR3 has 17 amino acids. Germline V gene data show CDR1 as SQVTM and CDR2 as ANQGSEA. The V segment lost 0 bases and the J segment 8 bases; nucleotides outside the gene matches: 8. This CDR3 is CSVEDWTGLAGGDEQFF. The CDR3 DNA reads as TGCAGCGTTGAAGATTGGACGGGACTAGCGGGAGGAGATGAGCAGTTCTTC.

The chain recombines TRBV27 with TRBJ2-7; TRBD2 agrees at 8 bases. The CDR3 is 16 amino acids. Germline-derived CDR1 and CDR2 are MNHEY and SMNVEV (reference sequence). The junction had 11 bases not matched to a gene; V was cut back by 5 bases and J by 2 bases. The CDR3 here is CASSPPPRGRTYEQYF. The CDR3 region has the DNA TGTGCCAGCAGTCCGCCCCCTCGCGGGAGGACCTACGAGCAGTACTTC.

This clonotype was counted many times. This chain links TRBV3-1 with TRBJ1-4; a possible D gene is TRBD1 (5 bases). CDR3 size: 14 residues. V lost 1 base to trimming and J lost 5 bases, with 8 bases between them. Germline CDR1 is LGHDT and CDR2 is YNNKEL (reference sequence). Written as DNA, the CDR3 is TGTGCCAGCAGCCAAGGGACATCAAATGAAAAACTGTTTTTT. It yields the protein CASSQGTSNEKLFF. Supplemented by reference TRBV3-1 and TRBJ1-4, the full variable domain reads DTAVSQTPKYLVTQMGNDKSIKCEQNLGHDTMYWYKQDSKKFLKIMFSYNNKELIINETVPNRFSPKSPDKAHLNLHINSLELGDSAVYFCASSQGTSNEKLFFGSGTQLSVL.

The chain employs TRBV6-2 or TRBV6-3 and TRBJ2-2; the match to TRBD2 covers 11 bases. The CDR3 is 21 amino acids. After removal of 0 bases from V and 0 bases from J, the junction contained 12 bases not matched to a gene. CDR1 and CDR2 (germline): MNHEY, SVGEGT. CDR3 DNA: TGTGCCAGCAGTTACTCGCCCGGTCGACTAGCGGGGAACGCGAACACCGGGGAGCTGTTTTTT. Protein sequence: CASSYSPGRLAGNANTGELFF.

The V call is TRBV4-3, the J call TRBJ2-7; 12 bases align to TRBD2. In germline, CDR1 is LGHNA, CDR2 YSLEER. The CDR3 contains 14 residues. Trimming cost V 3 bases and J 7 bases; bases outside gene matches: 4. The CDR3 reads CASSQTGLAGEQYF. The DNA for the CDR3 is TGCGCCAGCAGCCAGACCGGACTAGCGGGGGAGCAGTACTTC.

This clonotype occurred a few times. The rearrangement links TRBV2 to TRBJ2-3; TRBD2 is a possible D gene (5 bases). Trimming removed 3 bases at V and 15 bases at J, with 16 bases between. The CDR3 length is 12 residues. Per germline, CDR1 SNHLY and CDR2 FYNNEI. The CDR3 loop reads CASSEVPEGSYF. CDR3 bases: TGTGCCAGCAGTGAGGTCCCAGAGGGAAGCTATTTT.

The DNA of the CDR3 is TGTGCCAGCAGCGCAGGGGGCCGTTCCCCAGATACGCAGTATTTT. It encodes CASSAGGRSPDTQYF. The chain links TRBV11-2 to TRBJ2-3; 8 bases match TRBD1. V lost 5 bases to trimming and J lost 4 bases; unmatched junction nucleotides: 8. Per germline, CDR1 SGHAT and CDR2 FQNNGV. The CDR3 is 15 amino acids.

This clonotype has a count of ten or more. J is TRBJ1-2 and V is TRBV7-9; D gene unclear. The CDR3 is 12 amino acids. Per the germline V gene, CDR1 is SEHNR and CDR2 is FQNEAQ (reference sequence). V lost 4 bases and J lost 7, with 10 bases in between. CDR3 region: CASSSPRSGYTF. In DNA, the CDR3 is TGTGCCAGCAGCTCCCCCCGTTCTGGCTACACCTTC.

This clonotype was seen only a few times. In nucleotides, the CDR3 is TGTGCCAGCAGTTACCAAGGGACAGGGGGCTTTGGAAACACCATATATTTT. Encoded protein: CASSYQGTGGFGNTIYF. The chain couples TRBV6-5 to TRBJ1-3, with 12 bases that match TRBD1. The CDR3 runs to 17 residues. J gave up 3 bases and V 2 bases, and 5 bases lay outside the gene matches. Germline V gene data show CDR1 as MNHEY and CDR2 as SVGAGI.

The table lists this clonotype with many counts. This chain uses TRBV3-1 with TRBJ1-1, with D perhaps matching TRBD1 (5 bases). Trimming shortened V by 4 bases and J by 2 bases, and 11 bases separated the two germline ends. This CDR3 spans 14 amino acids. CDR1 and CDR2 from the germline V gene are LGHDT and YNNKEL (reference sequence). CDR3 DNA sequence: TGTGCCAGCAGCCGCAAGGGGATAAACACTGAAGCTTTCTTT. Encoded protein: CASSRKGINTEAFF.

This clonotype has more than one count but fewer than ten. The chain carries TRBV5-1 and TRBJ1-2; possible D gene TRBD1, 5 bases. Germline values: CDR1 SGHRS, CDR2 YFSETQ. The CDR3 has 13 residues. V was shortened by 6 bases and J by 2 bases, with 11 bases between the two germline ends. The CDR3 is CASKGEGNYGYTF. The CDR3 DNA sequence: TGCGCCAGCAAGGGAGAGGGGAACTATGGCTACACCTTC.

This clonotype was observed a few times. The genes are TRBV9 and TRBJ1-2; the D gene is possibly TRBD1 (5 bases). Between the trimmed V and J ends, which lost 1 base and 6 bases, there was a span of 16 bases. The V gene's germline CDR1 is SGDLS and CDR2 YYNGEE. The CDR3 sequence is 15 residues long. The CDR3 here is CASSVSGALLHGYTF. In DNA form, the CDR3 reads TGTGCCAGCAGCGTAAGCGGGGCCCTCCTTCATGGCTACACCTTC.

This clonotype occurred many times. The chain has TRBV12-3 or TRBV12-4 and TRBJ1-1; D uncertain. CDR3 size: 12 residues. Trimming took off 5 bases at V and 4 bases at J, with 8 bases between the two ends. The CDR3, as DNA: TGTGCCAGCAGTCCGCTTGGCACTGAAGCTTTCTTT. Translated, it gives CASSPLGTEAFF.

This clonotype was recorded at least ten times. The genes are TRBV7-2 and TRBJ2-1, with D maybe TRBD2 (5 bases). CDR3 length equals 17 residues. V was cut by 0 bases and J by 0 bases, with 12 bases left in between. Germline V gene data show CDR1 as SGHTA and CDR2 as FQGNSA. The CDR3 DNA sequence: TGTGCCAGCAGCTTAGCTCCTCCGGGGAGCTCCTACAATGAGCAGTTCTTC. It specifies CASSLAPPGSSYNEQFF.

This clonotype was counted ten times or more. The chain carries TRBV6-2 or TRBV6-3 and TRBJ2-6; 7 bases are shared with TRBD2. The germline gives CDR1 MNHEY, CDR2 SVGEGT. This CDR3 comprises 19 residues. Trimming cost V 0 bases and J 0 bases; bases outside gene matches: 8. CDR3 loop: CASSYSTRGVTSGANVLTF. Written as DNA, the CDR3 is TGTGCCAGCAGTTACTCGACCCGGGGGGTAACCTCTGGGGCCAACGTCCTGACTTTC.

This clonotype was counted ten times or more. V and J are TRBV5-1 and TRBJ2-3; the D is unclear. CDR3 size: 13 residues. V shed 4 bases and J shed 0 bases, with 6 bases lying between them. CDR1 is SGHRS, CDR2 YFSETQ, per germline. The CDR3 DNA reads TGCGCCAGCAGCGTGACTAGCACAGATACGCAGTATTTT. It encodes CASSVTSTDTQYF.

This clonotype showed up just a few times. The CDR3 nucleotides are TGTGCCAGCAGCTCCCCGACAGGGCTGGAAACTGAAGCTTTCTTT. Translation: CASSSPTGLETEAFF. This chain links TRBV7-8 with TRBJ1-1; TRBD1 agrees at 7 bases. V lost 4 bases, J lost 5 bases, and 10 bases stayed unmatched. The CDR3 extends over 15 amino acids. CDR1 and CDR2 (germline): SGHVS, FQNEAQ.

This clonotype was detected a few times. This chain connects TRBV20-1 to TRBJ1-5; 8 bases are shared with TRBD1. The junction had 9 bases not matched to a gene; V was cut back by 1 base and J by 7 bases. Germline V gives CDR1 DFQATT, CDR2 SNEGSKA (reference sequence). The CDR3 has 15 amino acids. CDR3 amino acids: CSARAAGGAVQPQHF. The CDR3 region has the DNA TGCAGTGCTAGAGCGGCAGGGGGCGCGGTCCAGCCCCAGCATTTT.

This clonotype was seen only a few times. Here the CDR3 DNA reads TGTGCCAGCAGCCCCGTAGGGGGGGCTAACTATGGCTACACCTTC. Translated, it gives CASSPVGGANYGYTF. The V and J genes are TRBV7-9 and TRBJ1-2; D is perhaps TRBD1 (6 bases). V was shortened by 5 bases and J by 0 bases, with 13 bases between the two germline ends. This CDR3 is built from 15 residues. CDR1 SEHNR and CDR2 FQNEAQ come from the germline V gene (reference sequence).

This clonotype was recorded a few times. The chain links TRBV27 to TRBJ1-1, with D possibly TRBD1 on 5 matching bases. The germline CDR1 and CDR2 sequences are MNHEY and SMNVEV (reference sequence). CDR3 length equals 15 residues. V was trimmed by 2 bases and J by 5 bases, leaving 15 bases between them. Here the CDR3 DNA reads TGTGCCAGCAGTTTAAATAGCAGGGTCCCTACTGAAGCTTTCTTT. Translated, it gives CASSLNSRVPTEAFF.

This clonotype was seen more than once but under ten times. The chain employs TRBV18 and TRBJ2-7; D uncertain. Germline V lookup: CDR1 KGHSH, CDR2 LQKENI. The CDR3 is 12 residues long. Trimming stripped 1 base from V and 2 bases from J, with 3 bases between. The CDR3 coding sequence is TGTGCCAGCTCACCACTCCCCTACGAGCAGTACTTC. This translates into CASSPLPYEQYF. The variable domain in full, with the rest retrieved from reference TRBV18 and TRBJ2-7, is NAGVMQNPRHLVRRRGQEARLRCSPMKGHSHVYWYRQLPEEGLKFMVYLQKENIIDESGMPKERFSAEFPKEGPSILRIQQVVRGDSAAYFCASSPLPYEQYFGPGTRLTVT.